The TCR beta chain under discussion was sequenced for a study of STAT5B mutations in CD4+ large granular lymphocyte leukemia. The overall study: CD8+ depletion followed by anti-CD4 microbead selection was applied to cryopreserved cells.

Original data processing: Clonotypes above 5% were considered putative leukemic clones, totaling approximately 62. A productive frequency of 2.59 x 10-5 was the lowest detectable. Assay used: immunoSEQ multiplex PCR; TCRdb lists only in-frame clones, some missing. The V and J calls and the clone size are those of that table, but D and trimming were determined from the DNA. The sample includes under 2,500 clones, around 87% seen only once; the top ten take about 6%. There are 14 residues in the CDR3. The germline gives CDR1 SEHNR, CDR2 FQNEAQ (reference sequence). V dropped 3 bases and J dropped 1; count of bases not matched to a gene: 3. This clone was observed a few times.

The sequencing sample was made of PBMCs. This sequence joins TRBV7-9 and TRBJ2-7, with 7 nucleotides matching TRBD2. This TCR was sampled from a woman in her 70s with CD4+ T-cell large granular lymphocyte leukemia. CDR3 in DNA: TGTGCCAGCAGCTTGGGCGGGGGTTCCTACGAGCAGTACTTC. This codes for CASSLGGGSYEQYF.